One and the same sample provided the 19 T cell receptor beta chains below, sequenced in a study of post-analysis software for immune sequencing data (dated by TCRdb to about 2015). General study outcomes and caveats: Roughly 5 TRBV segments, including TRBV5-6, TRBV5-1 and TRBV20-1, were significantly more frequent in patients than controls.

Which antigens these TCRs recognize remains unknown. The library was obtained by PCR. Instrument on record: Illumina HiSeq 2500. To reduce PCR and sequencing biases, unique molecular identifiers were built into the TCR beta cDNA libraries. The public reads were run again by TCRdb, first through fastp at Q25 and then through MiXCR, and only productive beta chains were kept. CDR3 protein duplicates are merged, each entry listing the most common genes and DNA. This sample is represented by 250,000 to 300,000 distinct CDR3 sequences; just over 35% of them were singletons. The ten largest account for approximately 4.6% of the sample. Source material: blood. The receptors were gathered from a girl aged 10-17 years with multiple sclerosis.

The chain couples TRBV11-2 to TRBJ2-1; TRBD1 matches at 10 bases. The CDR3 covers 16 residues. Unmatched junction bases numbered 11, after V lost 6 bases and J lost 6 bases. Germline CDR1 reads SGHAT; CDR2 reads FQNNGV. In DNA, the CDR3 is TGTGCCAGCAGTCCCAATGACAGGGGGCTGCGCAATGAGCAGTTCTTC. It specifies CASSPNDRGLRNEQFF.

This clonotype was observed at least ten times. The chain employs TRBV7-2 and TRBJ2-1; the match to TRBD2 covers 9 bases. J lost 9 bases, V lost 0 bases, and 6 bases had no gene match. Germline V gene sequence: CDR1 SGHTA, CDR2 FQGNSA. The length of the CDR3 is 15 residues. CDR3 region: CASSLASSGVGEQFF. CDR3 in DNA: TGTGCCAGCAGCTTAGCGTCTAGCGGGGTGGGTGAGCAGTTCTTC.

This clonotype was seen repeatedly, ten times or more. CDR3 DNA sequence: TGTGCCAGCAGTTTCACGGGACTAGCGGGAGGACACAATGAGCAGTTCTTC. Protein product: CASSFTGLAGGHNEQFF. The chain is built from TRBV12-3 or TRBV12-4 and TRBJ2-1; 15 bases are shared with TRBD2. Unmatched junction bases numbered 5, after V lost 3 bases and J lost 5 bases. The CDR3 has 17 residues.

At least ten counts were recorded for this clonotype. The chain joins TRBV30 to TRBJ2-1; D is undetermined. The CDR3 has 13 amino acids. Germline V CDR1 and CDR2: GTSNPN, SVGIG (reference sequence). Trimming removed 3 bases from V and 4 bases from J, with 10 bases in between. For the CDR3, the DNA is TGTGCCTGGAGGCGCACCGAATACAATGAGCAGTTCTTC. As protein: CAWRRTEYNEQFF.

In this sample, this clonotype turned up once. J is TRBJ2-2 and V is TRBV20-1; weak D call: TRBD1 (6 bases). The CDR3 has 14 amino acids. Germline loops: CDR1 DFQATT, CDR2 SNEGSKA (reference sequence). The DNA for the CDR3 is TGCAGCCCGCCCCAGGGGTCAAACACCGGGGAGCTGTTTTTT. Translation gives CSPPQGSNTGELFF.

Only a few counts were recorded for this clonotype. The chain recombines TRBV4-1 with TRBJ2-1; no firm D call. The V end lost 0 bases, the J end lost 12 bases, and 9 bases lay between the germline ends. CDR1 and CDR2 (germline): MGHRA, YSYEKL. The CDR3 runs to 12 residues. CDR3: CASSQENYGQFF. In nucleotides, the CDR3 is TGCGCCAGCAGCCAAGAGAACTATGGGCAGTTCTTC.

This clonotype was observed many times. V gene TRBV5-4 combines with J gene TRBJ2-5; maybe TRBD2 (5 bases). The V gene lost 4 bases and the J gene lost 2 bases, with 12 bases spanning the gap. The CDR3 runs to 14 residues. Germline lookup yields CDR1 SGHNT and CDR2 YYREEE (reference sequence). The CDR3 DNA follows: TGTGCCAGCAGCCCGGCGGGTATTCAAGAGACCCAGTACTTC. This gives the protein CASSPAGIQETQYF.

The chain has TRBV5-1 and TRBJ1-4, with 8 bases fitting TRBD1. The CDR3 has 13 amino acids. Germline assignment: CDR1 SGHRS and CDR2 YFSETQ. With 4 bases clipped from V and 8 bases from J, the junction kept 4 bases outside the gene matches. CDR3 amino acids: CASSQGAREKLFF. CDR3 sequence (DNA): TGCGCCAGCAGCCAGGGGGCGCGGGAAAAACTGTTTTTT.

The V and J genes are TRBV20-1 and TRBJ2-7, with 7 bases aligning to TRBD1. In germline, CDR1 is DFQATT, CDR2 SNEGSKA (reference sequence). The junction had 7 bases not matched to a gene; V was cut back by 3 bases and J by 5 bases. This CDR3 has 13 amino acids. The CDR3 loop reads CSASKDRADEQYF. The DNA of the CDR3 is TGCAGTGCTAGTAAAGACAGGGCGGACGAGCAGTACTTC.

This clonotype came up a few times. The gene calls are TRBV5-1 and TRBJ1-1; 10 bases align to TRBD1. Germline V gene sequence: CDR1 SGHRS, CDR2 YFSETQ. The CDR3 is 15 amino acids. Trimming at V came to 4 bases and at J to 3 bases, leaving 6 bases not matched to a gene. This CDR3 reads CASSVNGQGDTEAFF. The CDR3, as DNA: TGCGCCAGCAGCGTGAACGGACAGGGGGACACTGAAGCTTTCTTT.

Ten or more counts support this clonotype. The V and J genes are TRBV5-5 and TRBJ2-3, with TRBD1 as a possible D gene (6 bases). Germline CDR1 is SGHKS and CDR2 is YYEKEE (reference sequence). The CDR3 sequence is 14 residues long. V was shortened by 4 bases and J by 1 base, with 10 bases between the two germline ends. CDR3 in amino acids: CASSPRQGTDTQYF. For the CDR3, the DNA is TGTGCCAGCAGCCCTCGACAGGGCACAGATACGCAGTATTTT.

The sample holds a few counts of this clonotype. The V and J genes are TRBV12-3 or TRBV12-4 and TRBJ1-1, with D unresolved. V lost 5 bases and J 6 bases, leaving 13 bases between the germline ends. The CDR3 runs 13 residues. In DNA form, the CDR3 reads TGTGCCAGCAGTCTCTGGGATACCGCTGAAGCTTTCTTT. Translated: CASSLWDTAEAFF.

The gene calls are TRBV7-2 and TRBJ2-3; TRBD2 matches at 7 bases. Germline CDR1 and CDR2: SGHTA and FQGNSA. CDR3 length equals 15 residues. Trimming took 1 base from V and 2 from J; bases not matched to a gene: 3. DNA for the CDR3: TGTGCCAGCAGCTTAGGGGGACTAAACACAGATACGCAGTATTTT. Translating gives CASSLGGLNTDTQYF.

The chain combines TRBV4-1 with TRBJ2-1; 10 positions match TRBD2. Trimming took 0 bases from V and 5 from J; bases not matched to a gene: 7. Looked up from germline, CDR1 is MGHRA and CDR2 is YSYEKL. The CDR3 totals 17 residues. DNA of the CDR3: TGCGCCAGCAGCCAAGAAGGAGGGGGACTAGCGAACAATGAGCAGTTCTTC. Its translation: CASSQEGGGLANNEQFF.

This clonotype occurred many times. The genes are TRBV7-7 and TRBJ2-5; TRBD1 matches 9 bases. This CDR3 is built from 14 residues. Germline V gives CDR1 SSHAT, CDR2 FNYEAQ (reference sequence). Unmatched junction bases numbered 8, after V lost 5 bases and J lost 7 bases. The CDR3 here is CASSLGTGRGTQYF. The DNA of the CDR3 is TGTGCCAGCAGCCTCGGGACAGGGAGAGGGACCCAGTACTTC.

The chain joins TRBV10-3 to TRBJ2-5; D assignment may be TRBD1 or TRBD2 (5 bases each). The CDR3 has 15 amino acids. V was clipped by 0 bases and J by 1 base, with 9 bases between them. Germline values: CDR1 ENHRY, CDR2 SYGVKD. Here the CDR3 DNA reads TGTGCCATCAGTGAGTCGACGAGGGGCCAAGAGACCCAGTACTTC. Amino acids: CAISESTRGQETQYF.

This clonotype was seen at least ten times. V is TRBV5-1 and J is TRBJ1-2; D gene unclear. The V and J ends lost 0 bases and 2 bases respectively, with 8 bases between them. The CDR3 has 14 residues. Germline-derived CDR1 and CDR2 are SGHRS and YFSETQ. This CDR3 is CASSLAPENYGYTF. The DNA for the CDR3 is TGCGCCAGCAGCTTGGCCCCAGAGAACTATGGCTACACCTTC. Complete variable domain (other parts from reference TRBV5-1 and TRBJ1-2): KAGVTQTPRYLIKTRGQQVTLSCSPISGHRSVSWYQQTPGQGLQFLFEYFSETQRNKGNFPGRFSGRQFSNSRSEMNVSTLELGDSALYLCASSLAPENYGYTFGSGTRLTVV.

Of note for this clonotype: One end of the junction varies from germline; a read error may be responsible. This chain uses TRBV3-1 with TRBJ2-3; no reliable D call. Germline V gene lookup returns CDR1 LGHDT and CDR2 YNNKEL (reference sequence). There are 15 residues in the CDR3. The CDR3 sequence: CVSSQGAARTDTQYF. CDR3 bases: TGTGTCAGCAGCCAAGGCGCGGCTCGCACAGATACGCAGTATTTT.

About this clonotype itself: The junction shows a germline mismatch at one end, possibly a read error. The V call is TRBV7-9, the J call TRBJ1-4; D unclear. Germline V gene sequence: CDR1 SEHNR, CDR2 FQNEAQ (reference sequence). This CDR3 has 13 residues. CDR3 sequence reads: CASTRVDQEKRFF. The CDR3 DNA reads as TGTGCCAGCACCCGGGTGGATCAGGAAAAACGGTTTTTT.